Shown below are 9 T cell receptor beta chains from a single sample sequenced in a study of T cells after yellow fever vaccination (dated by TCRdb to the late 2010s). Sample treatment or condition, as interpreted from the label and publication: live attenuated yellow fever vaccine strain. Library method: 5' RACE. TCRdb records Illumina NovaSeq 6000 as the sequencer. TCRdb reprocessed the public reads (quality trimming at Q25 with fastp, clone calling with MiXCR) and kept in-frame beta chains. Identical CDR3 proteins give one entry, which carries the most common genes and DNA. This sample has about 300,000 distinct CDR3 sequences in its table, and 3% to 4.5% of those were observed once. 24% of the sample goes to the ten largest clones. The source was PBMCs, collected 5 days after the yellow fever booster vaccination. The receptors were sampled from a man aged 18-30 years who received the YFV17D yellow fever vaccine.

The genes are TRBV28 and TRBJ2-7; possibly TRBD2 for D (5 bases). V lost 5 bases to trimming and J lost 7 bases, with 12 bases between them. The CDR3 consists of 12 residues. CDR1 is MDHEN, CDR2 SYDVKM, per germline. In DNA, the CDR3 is TGTGCCAGCAGTCCGGGAACGAGGGAGCAGTACGTC. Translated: CASSPGTREQYV.

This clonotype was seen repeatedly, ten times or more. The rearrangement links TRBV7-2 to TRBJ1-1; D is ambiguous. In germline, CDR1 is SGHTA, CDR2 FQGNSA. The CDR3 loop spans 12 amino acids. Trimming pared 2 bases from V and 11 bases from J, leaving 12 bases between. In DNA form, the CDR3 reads TGTGCCAGCAGCTTATTTTCGGGTAGGGCTTTCTTT. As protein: CASSLFSGRAFF. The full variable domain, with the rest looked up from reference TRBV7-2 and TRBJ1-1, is GAGVSQSPSNKVTEKGKDVELRCDPISGHTALYWYRQSLGQGLEFLIYFQGNSAPDKSGLPSDRFSAERTGGSVSTLTIQRTQQEDSAVYLCASSLFSGRAFFGQGTRLTVV.

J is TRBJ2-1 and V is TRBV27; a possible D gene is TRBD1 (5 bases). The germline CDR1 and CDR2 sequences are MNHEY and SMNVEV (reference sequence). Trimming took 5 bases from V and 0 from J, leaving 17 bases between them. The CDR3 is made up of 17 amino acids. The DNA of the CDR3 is TGTGCCAGCAGTAAGCCCAGACAGAGCAGCTCCTACAATGAGCAGTTCTTC. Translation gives CASSKPRQSSSYNEQFF.

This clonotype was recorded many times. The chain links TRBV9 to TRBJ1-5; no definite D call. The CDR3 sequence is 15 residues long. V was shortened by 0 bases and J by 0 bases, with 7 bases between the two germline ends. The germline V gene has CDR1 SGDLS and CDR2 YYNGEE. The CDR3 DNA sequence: TGTGCCAGCAGCGTAGATGGGTATAGCAATCAGCCCCAGCATTTT. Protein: CASSVDGYSNQPQHF. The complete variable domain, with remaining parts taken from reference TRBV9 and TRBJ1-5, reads DSGVTQTPKHLITATGQRVTLRCSPRSGDLSVYWYQQSLDQGLQFLIQYYNGEERAKGNILERFSAQQFPDLHSELNLSSLELGDSALYFCASSVDGYSNQPQHFGDGTRLSIL.

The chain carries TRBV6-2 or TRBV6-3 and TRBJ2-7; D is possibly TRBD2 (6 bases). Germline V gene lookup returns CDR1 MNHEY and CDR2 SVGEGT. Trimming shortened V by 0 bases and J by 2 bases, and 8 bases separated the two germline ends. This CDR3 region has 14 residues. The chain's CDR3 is CASSYSGEAYEQYV. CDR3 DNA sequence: TGTGCCAGCAGTTACTCGGGGGAGGCCTACGAGCAGTACGTC.

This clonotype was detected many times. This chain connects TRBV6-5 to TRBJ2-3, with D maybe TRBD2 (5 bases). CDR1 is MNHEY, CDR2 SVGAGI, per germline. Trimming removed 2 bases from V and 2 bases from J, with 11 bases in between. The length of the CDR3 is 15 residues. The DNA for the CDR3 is TGTGCCAGCAGTTACGGAGTCGGGGTCACAGATACGCAGTATTTT. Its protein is CASSYGVGVTDTQYF.

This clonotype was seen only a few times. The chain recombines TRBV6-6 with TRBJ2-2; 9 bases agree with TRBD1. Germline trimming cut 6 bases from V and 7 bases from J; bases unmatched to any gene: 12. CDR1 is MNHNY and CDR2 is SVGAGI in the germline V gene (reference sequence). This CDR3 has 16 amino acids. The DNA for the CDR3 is TGTGCCAGCAGCCCTACCTCGGGACAGGGTATCGGGGAGCTGTTTTTT. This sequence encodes CASSPTSGQGIGELFF.

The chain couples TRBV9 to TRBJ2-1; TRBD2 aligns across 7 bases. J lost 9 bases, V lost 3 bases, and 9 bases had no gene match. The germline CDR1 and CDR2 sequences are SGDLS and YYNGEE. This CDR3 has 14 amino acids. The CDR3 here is CASSESGAVFEQFF. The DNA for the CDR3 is TGTGCCAGCAGCGAGAGCGGGGCTGTGTTTGAGCAGTTCTTC.

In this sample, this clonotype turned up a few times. The CDR3 here is CASSELQGAGGYTF. CDR3 bases: TGTGCCAGCAGTGAACTACAGGGGGCGGGTGGCTACACCTTC. The gene calls are TRBV6-1 and TRBJ1-2; 9 bases agree with TRBD1. Germline V lookup: CDR1 MNHNS, CDR2 SASEGT. Losses at the gene ends were 2 bases for V and 7 bases for J; bases not matched to a gene: 5. The CDR3 runs 14 residues.